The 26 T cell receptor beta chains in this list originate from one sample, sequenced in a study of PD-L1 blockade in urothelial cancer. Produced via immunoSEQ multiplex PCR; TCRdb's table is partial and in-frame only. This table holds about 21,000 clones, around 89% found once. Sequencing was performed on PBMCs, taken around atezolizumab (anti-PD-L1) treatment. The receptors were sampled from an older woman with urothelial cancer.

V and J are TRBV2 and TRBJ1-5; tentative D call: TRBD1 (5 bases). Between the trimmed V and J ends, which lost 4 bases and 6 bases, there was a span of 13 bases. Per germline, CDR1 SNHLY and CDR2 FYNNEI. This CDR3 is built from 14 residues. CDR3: CASSGSQGLQPQHF. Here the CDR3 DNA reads TGTGCCAGCAGTGGAAGTCAGGGACTTCAGCCCCAGCATTTT.

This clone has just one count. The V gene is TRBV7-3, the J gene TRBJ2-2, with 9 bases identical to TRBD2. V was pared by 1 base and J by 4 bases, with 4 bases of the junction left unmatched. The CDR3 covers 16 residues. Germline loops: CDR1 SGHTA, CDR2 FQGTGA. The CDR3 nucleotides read TGTGCCAGCAGCTTAATAGCGGGAGTGCCCACCGGGGAGCTGTTTTTT. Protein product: CASSLIAGVPTGELFF. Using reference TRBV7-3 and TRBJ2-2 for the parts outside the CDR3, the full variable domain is GAGVSQTPSNKVTEKGKYVELRCDPISGHTALYWYRQSLGQGPEFLIYFQGTGAADDSGLPNDRFFAVRPEGSVSTLKIQRTERGDSAVYLCASSLIAGVPTGELFFGEGSRLTVL.

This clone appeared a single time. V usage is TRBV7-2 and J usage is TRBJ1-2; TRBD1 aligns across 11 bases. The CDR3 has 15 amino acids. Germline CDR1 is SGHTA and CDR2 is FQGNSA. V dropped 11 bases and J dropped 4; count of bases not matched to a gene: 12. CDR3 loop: CAGALDRGQVYGYTF. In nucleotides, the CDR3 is TGTGCCGGGGCGTTGGACAGGGGGCAAGTCTATGGCTACACCTTC.

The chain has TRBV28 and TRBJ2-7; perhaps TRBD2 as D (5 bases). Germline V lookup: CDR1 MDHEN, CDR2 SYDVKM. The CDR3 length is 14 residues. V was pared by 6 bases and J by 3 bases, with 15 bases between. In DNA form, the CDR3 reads TGTGCCAGCAGGTCAGGAGGCGCGAACTACGAGCAGTACTTC. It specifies CASRSGGANYEQYF. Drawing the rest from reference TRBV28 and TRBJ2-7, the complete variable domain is DVKVTQSSRYLVKRTGEKVFLECVQDMDHENMFWYRQDPGLGLRLIYFSYDVKMKEKGDIPEGYSVSREKKERFSLILESASTNQTSMYLCASRSGGANYEQYFGPGTRLTVT.

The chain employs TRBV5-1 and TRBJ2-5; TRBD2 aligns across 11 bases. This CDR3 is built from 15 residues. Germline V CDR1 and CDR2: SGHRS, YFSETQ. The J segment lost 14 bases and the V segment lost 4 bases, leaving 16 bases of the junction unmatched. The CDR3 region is CASSPEPGLAAPYYF. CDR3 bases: TGCGCCAGCAGCCCAGAACCGGGACTAGCGGCCCCATACTACTTC.

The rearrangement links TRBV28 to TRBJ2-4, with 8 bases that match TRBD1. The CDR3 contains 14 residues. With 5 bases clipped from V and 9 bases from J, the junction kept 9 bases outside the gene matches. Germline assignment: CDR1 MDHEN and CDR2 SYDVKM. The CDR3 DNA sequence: TGTGCCAGCAGTCCACAGGGGGTCAGGGGCATTCAGTACTTC. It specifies CASSPQGVRGIQYF.

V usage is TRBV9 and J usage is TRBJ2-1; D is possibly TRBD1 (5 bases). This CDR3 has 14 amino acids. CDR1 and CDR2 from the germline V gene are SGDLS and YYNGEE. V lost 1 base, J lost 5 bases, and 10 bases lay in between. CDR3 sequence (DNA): TGTGCCAGCAGCGTAACGCAGGGTCACAATGAGCAGTTCTTC. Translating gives CASSVTQGHNEQFF.

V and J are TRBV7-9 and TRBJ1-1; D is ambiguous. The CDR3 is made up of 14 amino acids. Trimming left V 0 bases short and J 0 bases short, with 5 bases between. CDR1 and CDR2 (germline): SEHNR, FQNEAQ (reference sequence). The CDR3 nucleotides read TGTGCCAGCAGCTTAGCCCTTATGAACACTGAAGCTTTCTTT. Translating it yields CASSLALMNTEAFF.

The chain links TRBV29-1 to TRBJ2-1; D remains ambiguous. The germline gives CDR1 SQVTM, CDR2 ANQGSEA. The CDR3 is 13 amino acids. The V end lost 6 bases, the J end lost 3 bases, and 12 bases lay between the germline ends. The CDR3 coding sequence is TGCAGCGTCGCCCTACCAAACTACAATGAGCAGTTCTTC. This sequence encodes CSVALPNYNEQFF.

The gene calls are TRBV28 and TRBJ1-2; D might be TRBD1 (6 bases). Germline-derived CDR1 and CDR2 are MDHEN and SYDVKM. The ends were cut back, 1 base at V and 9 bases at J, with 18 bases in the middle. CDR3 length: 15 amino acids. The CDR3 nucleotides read TGTGCCAGCAGTTTATCCAAAGGGGGGGGCCCCCGCTACACCTTC. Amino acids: CASSLSKGGGPRYTF.

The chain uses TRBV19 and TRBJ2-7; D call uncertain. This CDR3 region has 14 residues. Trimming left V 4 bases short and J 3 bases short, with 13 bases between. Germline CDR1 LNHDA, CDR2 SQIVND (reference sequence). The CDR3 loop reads CASSTSTRVYEQYF. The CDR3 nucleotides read TGTGCCAGTAGTACCTCGACACGAGTCTACGAGCAGTACTTC.

The CDR3 bases are TGTGCCAGCAGTTACGGGGCTGAACAGCCCCAGCATTTT. Translated: CASSYGAEQPQHF. The rearrangement uses TRBV6-5 and TRBJ1-5, with a weak D call TRBD1 (5 bases). The germline gives CDR1 MNHEY, CDR2 SVGAGI. The V end lost 2 bases, the J end lost 7 bases, and 9 bases lay between the germline ends. CDR3 length equals 13 residues.

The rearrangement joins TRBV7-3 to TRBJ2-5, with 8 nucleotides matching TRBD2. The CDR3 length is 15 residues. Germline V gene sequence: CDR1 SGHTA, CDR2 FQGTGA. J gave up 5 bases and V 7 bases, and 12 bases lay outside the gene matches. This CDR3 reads CASTPTGGTGETQYF. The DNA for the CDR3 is TGTGCCAGCACCCCAACGGGGGGGACGGGGGAGACCCAGTACTTC.

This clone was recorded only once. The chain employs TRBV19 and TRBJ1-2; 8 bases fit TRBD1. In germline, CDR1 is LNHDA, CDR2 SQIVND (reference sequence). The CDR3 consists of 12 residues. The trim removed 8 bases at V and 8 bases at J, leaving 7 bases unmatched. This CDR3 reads CASSQGAGGYTF. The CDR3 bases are TGTGCCAGTTCGCAGGGGGCGGGAGGCTACACCTTC.

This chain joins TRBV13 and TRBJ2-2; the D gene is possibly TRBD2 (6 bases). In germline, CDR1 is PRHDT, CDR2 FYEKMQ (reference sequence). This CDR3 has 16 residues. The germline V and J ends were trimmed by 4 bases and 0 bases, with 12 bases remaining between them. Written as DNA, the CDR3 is TGTGCCAGCAGCTACCTGGCGGGGTCGAACACCGGGGAGCTGTTTTTT. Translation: CASSYLAGSNTGELFF.

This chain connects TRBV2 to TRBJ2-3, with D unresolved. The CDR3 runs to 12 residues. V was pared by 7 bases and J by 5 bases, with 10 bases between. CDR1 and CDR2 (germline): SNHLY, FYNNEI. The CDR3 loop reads CASNRPGDTQYF. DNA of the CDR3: TGTGCCAGCAACCGTCCCGGAGATACGCAGTATTTT.

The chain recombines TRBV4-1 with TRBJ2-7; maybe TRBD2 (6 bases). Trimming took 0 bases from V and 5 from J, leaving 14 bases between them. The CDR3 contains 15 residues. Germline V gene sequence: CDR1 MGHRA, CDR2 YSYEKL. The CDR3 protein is CASSQERRVDNEQYF. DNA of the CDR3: TGCGCCAGCAGCCAAGAGAGGAGGGTGGACAACGAGCAGTACTTC.

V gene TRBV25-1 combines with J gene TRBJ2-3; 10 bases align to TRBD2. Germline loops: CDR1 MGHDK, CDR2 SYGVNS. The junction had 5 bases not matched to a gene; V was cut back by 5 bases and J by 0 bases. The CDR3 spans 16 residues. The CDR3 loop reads CASSLPTSGSTDTQYF. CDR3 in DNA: TGTGCCAGCAGTCTCCCGACTAGCGGGAGCACAGATACGCAGTATTTT.

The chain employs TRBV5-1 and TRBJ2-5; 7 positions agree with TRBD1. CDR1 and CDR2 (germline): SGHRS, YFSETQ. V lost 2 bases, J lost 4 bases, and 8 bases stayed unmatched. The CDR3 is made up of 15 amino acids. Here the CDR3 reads CASSFGQAGRETQYF. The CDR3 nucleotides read TGCGCCAGCAGCTTCGGACAGGCTGGGAGAGAGACCCAGTACTTC.

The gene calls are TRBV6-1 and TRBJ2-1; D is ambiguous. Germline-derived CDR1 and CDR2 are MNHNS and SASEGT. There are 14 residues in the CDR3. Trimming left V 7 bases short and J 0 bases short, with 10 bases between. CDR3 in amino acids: CASTEVSSYNEQFF. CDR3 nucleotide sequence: TGTGCCAGCACCGAAGTGAGCTCCTACAATGAGCAGTTCTTC.

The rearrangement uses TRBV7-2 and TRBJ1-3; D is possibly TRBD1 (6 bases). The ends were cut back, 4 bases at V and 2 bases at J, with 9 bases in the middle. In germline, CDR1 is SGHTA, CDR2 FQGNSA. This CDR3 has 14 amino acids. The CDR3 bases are TGTGCCAGCAGCTCGGGGGGCGCTGGAAACACCATATATTTT. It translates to CASSSGGAGNTIYF.

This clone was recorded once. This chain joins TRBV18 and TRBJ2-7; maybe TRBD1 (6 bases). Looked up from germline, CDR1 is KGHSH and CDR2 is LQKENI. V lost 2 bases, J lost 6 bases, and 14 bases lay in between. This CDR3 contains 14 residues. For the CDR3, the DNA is TGTGCCAGCTCACCAGGACAGTACTCCCCCGAGCAGTACTTC. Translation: CASSPGQYSPEQYF.

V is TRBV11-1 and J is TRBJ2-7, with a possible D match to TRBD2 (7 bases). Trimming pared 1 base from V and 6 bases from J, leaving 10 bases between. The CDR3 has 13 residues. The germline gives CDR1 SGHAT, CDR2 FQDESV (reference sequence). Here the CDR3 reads CASSLGGGLEQYF. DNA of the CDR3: TGTGCCAGCAGCTTAGGGGGGGGCCTCGAGCAGTACTTC.

Here the CDR3 DNA reads TGTGCCAGCAGCTTAGTAGCGGGAGGATTCTCCTACGAGCAGTACTTC. Protein sequence: CASSLVAGGFSYEQYF. This sequence joins TRBV7-2 and TRBJ2-7, with 10 bases aligning to TRBD2. The ends lost 1 base at V and 0 bases at J; junction bases unmatched: 3. The CDR3 consists of 16 residues. Germline V gene lookup returns CDR1 SGHTA and CDR2 FQGNSA.

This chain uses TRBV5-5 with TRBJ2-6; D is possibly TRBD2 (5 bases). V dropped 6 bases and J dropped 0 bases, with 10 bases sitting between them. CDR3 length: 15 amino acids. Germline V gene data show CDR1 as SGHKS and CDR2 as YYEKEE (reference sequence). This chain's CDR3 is CASTRDASGANVLTF. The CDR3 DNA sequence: TGTGCCAGCACCCGGGATGCCTCTGGGGCCAACGTCCTGACTTTC.

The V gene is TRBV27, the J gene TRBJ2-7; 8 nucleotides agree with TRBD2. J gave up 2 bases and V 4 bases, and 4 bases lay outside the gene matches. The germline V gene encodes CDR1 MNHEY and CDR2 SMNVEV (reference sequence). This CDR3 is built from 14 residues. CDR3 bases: TGTGCCAGCAGTTCGGGACTAGGGACCTACGAGCAGTACTTC. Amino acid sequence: CASSSGLGTYEQYF.